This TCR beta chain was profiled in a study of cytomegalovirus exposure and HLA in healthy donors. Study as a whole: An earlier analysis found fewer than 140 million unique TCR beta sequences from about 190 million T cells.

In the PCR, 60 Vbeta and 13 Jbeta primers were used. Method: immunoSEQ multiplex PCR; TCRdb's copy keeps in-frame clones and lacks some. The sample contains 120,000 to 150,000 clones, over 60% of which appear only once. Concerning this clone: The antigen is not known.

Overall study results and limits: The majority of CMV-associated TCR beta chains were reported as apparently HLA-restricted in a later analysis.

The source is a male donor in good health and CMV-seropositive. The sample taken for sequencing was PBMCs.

The CDR3 sequence: CASSLTSGTVNTGELFF. The DNA of the CDR3 is TGTGCCAGCAGCCTCACCTCAGGGACAGTGAACACCGGGGAGCTGTTTTTT. The rearrangement links TRBV7-3 to TRBJ2-2; 7 nucleotides align to TRBD1. CDR3 length: 17 amino acids. Germline CDR1 is SGHTA and CDR2 is FQGTGA. Trimming at V came to 5 bases and at J to 1 base, leaving 10 bases not matched to a gene. The whole variable domain, filled in from reference TRBV7-3 and TRBJ2-2, reads GAGVSQTPSNKVTEKGKYVELRCDPISGHTALYWYRQSLGQGPEFLIYFQGTGAADDSGLPNDRFFAVRPEGSVSTLKIQRTERGDSAVYLCASSLTSGTVNTGELFFGEGSRLTVL.